The text below deals with one T cell receptor (beta chain). One end of the junction is discordant with germline, which a read error may explain. The data were obtained in a study of blood T cell repertoires in COVID-19. Study overall: The United States, Italy and Spain were the sources of the acute and convalescent COVID-19 samples.

CDR3 length: 14 residues. Germline V gene data show CDR1 as SGHKS and CDR2 as YYEKEE (reference sequence). Cohort assignment relied on participant-reported clinical history. In the source study's methods: Estimated nucleated cell counts came from reference gene primer amplification. Libraries were prepared by immunoSEQ multiplex PCR; TCRdb keeps only in-frame clonotypes and omits some of them. V and J calls and clone size are those listed in that table; D and trimming were worked out from the DNA. The table records about 170,000 clones, around 91% of them present only once. Sequenced sample: PBMCs or T cells enriched from blood (not recorded which). The rearrangement uses TRBV5-5 and TRBJ1-4; TRBD1 aligns across 8 bases. This receptor was obtained from a woman under 30 who had recovered from COVID-19. CDR3 nucleotides: TGTGCCAGCAGTTTGGACAGGGAGCCCAGAAAACTGTTTTTT. Translation: CASSLDREPRKLFF.